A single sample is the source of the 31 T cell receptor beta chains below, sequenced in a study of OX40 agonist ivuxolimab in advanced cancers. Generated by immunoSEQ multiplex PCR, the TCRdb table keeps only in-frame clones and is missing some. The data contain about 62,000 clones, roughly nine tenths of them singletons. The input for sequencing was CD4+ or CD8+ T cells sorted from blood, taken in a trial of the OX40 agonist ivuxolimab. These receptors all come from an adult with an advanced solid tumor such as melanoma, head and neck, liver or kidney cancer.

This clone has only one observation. CDR3 coding DNA: TGTGCCAGCAGGAGGGAAGGGAGCACCGGGGAGCTGTTTTTT. Its translation is CASRREGSTGELFF. The gene calls are TRBV27 and TRBJ2-2, with a tentative D call TRBD2 (5 bases). Trimming removed 6 bases from V and 4 bases from J, with 12 bases in between. Germline V CDR1 and CDR2: MNHEY, SMNVEV (reference sequence). The CDR3 extends over 14 amino acids.

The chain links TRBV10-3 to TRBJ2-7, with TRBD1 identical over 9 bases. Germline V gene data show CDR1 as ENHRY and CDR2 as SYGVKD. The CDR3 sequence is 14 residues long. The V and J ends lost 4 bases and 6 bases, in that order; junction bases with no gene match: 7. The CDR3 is CAISGGQGGSEQYF. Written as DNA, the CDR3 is TGTGCCATCAGTGGGGGACAGGGAGGGTCCGAGCAGTACTTC.

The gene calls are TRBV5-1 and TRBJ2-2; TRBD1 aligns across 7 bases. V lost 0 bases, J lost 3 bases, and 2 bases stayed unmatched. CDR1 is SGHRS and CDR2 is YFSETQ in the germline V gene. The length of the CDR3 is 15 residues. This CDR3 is CASSLGDRDTGELFF. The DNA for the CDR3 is TGCGCCAGCAGCTTGGGGGACAGAGACACCGGGGAGCTGTTTTTT.

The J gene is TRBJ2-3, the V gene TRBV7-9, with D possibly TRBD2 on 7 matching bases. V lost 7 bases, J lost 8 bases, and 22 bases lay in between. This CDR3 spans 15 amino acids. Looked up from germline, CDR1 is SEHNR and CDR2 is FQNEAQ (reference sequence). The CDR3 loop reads CASTRGGGSAGTQYF. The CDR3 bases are TGTGCCAGCACCCGAGGGGGGGGGTCTGCTGGTACGCAGTATTTT.

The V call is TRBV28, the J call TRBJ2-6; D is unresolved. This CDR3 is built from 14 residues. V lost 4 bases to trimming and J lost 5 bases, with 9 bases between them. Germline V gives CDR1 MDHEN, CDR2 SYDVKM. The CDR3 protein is CASSSLRRANVLTF. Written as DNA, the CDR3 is TGTGCCAGCAGTTCCCTTAGGCGGGCCAACGTCCTGACTTTC.

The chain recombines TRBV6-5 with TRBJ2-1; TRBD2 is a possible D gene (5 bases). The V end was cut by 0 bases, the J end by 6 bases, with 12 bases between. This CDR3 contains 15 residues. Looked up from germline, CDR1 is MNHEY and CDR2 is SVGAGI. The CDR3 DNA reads TGTGCCAGCAGTTACTCACCCGGGATGGGCAATGAGCAGTTCTTC. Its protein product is CASSYSPGMGNEQFF.

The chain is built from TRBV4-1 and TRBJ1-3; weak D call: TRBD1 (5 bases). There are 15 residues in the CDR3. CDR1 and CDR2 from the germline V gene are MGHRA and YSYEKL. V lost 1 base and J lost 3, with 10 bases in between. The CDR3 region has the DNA TGCGCCAGCAGCCAAGCCGGGGCCGATGGAAACACCATATATTTT. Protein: CASSQAGADGNTIYF.

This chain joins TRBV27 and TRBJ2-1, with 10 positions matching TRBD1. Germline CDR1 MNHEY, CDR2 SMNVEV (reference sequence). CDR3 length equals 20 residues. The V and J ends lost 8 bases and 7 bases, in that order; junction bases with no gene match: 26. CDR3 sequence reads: CASPQSRDRGGGRTGNEQFF. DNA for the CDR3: TGTGCCAGCCCCCAATCCAGGGACAGGGGAGGCGGGAGAACGGGAAATGAGCAGTTCTTC.

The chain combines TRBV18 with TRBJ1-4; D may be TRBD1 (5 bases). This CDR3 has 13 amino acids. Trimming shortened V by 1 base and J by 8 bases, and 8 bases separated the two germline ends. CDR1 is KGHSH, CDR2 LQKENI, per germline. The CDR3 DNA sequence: TGTGCCAGCTCACCACGGCAGGGAGAAAAACTGTTTTTT. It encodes CASSPRQGEKLFF.

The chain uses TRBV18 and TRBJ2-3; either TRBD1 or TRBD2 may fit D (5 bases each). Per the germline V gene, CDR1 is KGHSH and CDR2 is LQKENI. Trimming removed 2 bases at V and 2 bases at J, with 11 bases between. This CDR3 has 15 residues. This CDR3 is CASSPTVGTTDTQYF. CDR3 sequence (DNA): TGTGCCAGCTCACCAACGGTCGGGACCACAGATACGCAGTATTTT.

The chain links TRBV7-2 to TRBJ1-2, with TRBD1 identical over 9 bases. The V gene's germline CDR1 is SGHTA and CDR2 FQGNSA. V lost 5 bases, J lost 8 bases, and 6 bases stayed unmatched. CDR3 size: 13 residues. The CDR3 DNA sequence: TGTGCCAGCAGCCGGGACAGGGCTGGAGGCTACACCTTC. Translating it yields CASSRDRAGGYTF.

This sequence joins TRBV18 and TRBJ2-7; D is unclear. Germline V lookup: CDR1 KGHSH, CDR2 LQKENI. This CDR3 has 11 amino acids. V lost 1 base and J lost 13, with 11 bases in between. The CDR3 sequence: CASSPRSDLYF. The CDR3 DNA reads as TGTGCCAGCTCACCACGGTCGGACCTCTACTTC.

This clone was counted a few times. CDR3 DNA sequence: TGTGCCTGTACGGGACAGGGGGCTAGGAAGAAAGAGACCCAGTACTTC. Translation: CACTGQGARKKETQYF. The chain joins TRBV30 to TRBJ2-5, with 12 bases lining up with TRBD1. Trimming took 6 bases from V and 3 from J; bases not matched to a gene: 11. CDR1 GTSNPN and CDR2 SVGIG come from the germline V gene (reference sequence). The length of the CDR3 is 16 residues. Supplemented by reference TRBV30 and TRBJ2-5, the full variable domain reads SQTIHQWPATLVQPVGSPLSLECTVEGTSNPNLYWYRQAAGRGLQLLFYSVGIGQISSEVPQNLSASRPQDRQFILSSKKLLLSDSGFYLCACTGQGARKKETQYFGPGTRLLVL.

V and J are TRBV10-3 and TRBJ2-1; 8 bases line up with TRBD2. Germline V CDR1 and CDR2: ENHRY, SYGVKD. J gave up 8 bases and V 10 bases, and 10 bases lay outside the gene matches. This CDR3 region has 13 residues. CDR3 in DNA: TGTGCCAGCAGCGGGGGTTCCCTATATGAGCAGTTCTTC. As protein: CASSGGSLYEQFF.

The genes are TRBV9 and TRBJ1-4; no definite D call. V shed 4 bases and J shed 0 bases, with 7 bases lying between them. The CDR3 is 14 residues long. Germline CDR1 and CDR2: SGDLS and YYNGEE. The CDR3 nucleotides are TGTGCCAGCAGCAATACTGCAACTAATGAAAAACTGTTTTTT. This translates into CASSNTATNEKLFF.

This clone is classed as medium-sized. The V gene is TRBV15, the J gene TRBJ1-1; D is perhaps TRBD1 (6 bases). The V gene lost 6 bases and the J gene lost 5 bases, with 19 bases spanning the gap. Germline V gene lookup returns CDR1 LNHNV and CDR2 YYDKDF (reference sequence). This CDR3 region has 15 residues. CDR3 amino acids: CATSSTRTGSTEAFF. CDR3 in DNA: TGTGCCACCAGTAGTACTCGTACAGGGAGTACTGAAGCTTTCTTT.

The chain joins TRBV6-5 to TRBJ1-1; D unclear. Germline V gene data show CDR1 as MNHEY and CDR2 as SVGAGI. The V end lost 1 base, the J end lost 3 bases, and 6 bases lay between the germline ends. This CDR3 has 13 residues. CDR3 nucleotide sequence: TGTGCCAGCAGTTACTGGATCGACACTGAAGCTTTCTTT. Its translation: CASSYWIDTEAFF.

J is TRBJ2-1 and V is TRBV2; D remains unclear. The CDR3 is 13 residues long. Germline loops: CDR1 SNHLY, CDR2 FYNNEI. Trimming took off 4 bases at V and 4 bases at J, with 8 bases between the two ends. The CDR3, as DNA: TGTGCCAGCAGTGTAAGCAGATACAATGAGCAGTTCTTC. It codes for CASSVSRYNEQFF. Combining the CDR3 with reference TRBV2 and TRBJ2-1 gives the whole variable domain EPEVTQTPSHQVTQMGQEVILRCVPISNHLYFYWYRQILGQKVEFLVSFYNNEISEKSEIFDDQFSVERPDGSNFTLKIRSTKLEDSAMYFCASSVSRYNEQFFGPGTRLTVL.

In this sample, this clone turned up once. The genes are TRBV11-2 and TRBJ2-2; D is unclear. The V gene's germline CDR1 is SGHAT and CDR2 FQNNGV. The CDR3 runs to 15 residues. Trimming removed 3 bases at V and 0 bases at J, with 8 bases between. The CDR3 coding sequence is TGTGCCAGCAGCTTTGAATTCACGAACACCGGGGAGCTGTTTTTT. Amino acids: CASSFEFTNTGELFF.

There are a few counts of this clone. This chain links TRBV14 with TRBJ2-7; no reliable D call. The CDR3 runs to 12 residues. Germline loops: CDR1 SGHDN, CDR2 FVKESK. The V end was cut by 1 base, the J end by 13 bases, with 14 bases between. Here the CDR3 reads CASSQGFAGSYF. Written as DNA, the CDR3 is TGTGCCAGCAGCCAAGGTTTTGCCGGGTCTTACTTC.

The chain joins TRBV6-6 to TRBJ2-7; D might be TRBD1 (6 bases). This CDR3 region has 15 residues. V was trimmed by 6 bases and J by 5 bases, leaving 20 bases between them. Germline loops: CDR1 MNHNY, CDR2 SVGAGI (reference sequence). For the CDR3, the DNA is TGTGCCAGCAGAAGACAACAGGGTCTAGGCGACGAGCAGTACTTC. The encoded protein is CASRRQQGLGDEQYF.

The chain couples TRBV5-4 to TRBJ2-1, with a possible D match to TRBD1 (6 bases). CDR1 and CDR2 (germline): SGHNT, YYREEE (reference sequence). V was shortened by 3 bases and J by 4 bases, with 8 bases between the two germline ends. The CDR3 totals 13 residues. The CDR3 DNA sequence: TGTGCCAGCAGCTCCCAGGGGTACAATGAGCAGTTCTTC. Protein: CASSSQGYNEQFF.

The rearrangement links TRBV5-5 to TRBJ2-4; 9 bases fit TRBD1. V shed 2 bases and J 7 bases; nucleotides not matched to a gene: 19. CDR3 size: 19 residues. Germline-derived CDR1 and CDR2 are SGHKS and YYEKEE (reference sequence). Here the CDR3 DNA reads TGTGCCAGCAGCTTAACCCCCCTCCAAACCGGGACAGGGAGGAACATTCAGTACTTC. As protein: CASSLTPLQTGTGRNIQYF.

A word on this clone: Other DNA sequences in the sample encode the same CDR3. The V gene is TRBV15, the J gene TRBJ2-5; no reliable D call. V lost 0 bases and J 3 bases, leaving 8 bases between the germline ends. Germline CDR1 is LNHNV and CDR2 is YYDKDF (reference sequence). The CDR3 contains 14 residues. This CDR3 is CATSRDRGEETQYF. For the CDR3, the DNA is TGTGCCACCAGCAGAGATCGTGGGGAAGAGACCCAGTACTTC.

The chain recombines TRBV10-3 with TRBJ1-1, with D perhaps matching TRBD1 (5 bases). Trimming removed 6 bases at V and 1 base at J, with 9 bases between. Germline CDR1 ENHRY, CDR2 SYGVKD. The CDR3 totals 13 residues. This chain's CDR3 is CAIREGPNTEAFF. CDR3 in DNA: TGTGCCATCAGAGAGGGACCGAACACTGAAGCTTTCTTT.

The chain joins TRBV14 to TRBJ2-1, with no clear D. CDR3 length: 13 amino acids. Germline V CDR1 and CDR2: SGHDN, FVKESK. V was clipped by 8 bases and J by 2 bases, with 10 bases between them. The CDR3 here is CASGRNPYNEQFF. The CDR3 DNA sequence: TGTGCCAGCGGTAGGAACCCCTACAATGAGCAGTTCTTC.

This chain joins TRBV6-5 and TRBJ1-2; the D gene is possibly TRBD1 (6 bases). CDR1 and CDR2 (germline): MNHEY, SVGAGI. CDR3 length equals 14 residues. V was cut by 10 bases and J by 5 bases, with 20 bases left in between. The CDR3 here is CATHMGSGAYGYTF. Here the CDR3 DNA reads TGTGCCACCCATATGGGGTCGGGGGCATATGGCTACACCTTC.

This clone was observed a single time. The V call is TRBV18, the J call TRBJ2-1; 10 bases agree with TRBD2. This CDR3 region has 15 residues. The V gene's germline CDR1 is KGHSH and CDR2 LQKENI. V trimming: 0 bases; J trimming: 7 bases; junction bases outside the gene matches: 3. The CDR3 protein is CASSPPGLAPNEQFF. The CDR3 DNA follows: TGTGCCAGCTCACCACCGGGACTAGCGCCTAATGAGCAGTTCTTC. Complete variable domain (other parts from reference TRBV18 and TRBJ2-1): NAGVMQNPRHLVRRRGQEARLRCSPMKGHSHVYWYRQLPEEGLKFMVYLQKENIIDESGMPKERFSAEFPKEGPSILRIQQVVRGDSAAYFCASSPPGLAPNEQFFGPGTRLTVL.

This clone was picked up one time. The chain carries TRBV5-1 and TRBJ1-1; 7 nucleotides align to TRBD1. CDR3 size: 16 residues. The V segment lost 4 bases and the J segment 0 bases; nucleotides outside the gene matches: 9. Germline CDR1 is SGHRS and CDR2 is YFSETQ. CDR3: CASSPDSTGLNTEAFF. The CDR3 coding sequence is TGCGCCAGCAGCCCGGACTCGACAGGGTTGAACACTGAAGCTTTCTTT.

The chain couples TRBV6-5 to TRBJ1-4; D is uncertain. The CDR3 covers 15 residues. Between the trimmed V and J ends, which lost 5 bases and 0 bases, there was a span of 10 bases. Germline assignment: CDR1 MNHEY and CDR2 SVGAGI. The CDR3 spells CASSARSATNEKLFF. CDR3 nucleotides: TGTGCCAGCAGTGCGAGGTCTGCAACTAATGAAAAACTGTTTTTT.

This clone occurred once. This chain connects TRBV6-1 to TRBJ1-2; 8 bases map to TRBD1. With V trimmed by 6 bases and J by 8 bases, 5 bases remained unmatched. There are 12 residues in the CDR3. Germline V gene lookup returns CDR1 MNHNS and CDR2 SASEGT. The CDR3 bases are TGTGCCAGCAGGCCAGGGGGCGCCGGCTACACCTTC. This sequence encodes CASRPGGAGYTF.